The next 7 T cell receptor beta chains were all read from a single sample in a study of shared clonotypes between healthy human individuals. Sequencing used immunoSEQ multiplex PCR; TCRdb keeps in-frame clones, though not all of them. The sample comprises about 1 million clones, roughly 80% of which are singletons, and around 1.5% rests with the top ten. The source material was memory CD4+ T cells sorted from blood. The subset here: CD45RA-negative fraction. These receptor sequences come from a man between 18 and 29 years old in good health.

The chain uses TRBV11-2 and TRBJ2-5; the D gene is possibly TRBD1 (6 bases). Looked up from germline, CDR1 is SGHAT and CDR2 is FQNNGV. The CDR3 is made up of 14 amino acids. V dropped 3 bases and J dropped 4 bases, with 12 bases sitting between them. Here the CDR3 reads CASSFAGRGETQYF. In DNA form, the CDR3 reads TGTGCCAGCAGCTTTGCCGGCAGGGGAGAGACCCAGTACTTC.

Here the CDR3 DNA reads TGTGCCAGCTCACGCCTAACGGCAGAGGCCGGGGAGCTGTTTTTT. Protein: CASSRLTAEAGELFF. The chain couples TRBV18 to TRBJ2-2; D is uncertain. Trimming left V 4 bases short and J 6 bases short, with 15 bases between. The CDR3 has 15 residues. Germline assignment: CDR1 KGHSH and CDR2 LQKENI. Full variable domain (rest looked up from reference TRBV18 and TRBJ2-2): NAGVMQNPRHLVRRRGQEARLRCSPMKGHSHVYWYRQLPEEGLKFMVYLQKENIIDESGMPKERFSAEFPKEGPSILRIQQVVRGDSAAYFCASSRLTAEAGELFFGEGSRLTVL.

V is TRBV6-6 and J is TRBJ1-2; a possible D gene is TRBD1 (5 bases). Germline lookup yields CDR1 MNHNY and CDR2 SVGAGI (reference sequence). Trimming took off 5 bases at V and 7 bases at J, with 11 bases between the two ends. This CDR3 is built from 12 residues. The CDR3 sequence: CASSTREPGYTF. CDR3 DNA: TGTGCCAGCAGTACCAGGGAGCCTGGCTACACCTTC.

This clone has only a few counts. The CDR3 protein is CASSRAGTGYGYTF. The DNA for the CDR3 is TGTGCCAGCAGCCGGGCCGGGACAGGATATGGCTACACCTTC. The J gene is TRBJ1-2, the V gene TRBV14; 8 bases are shared with TRBD1. CDR3 length: 14 residues. The V gene end was trimmed by 4 bases and the J gene end by 5 bases; junction bases not matched to a gene: 6. Germline loops: CDR1 SGHDN, CDR2 FVKESK.

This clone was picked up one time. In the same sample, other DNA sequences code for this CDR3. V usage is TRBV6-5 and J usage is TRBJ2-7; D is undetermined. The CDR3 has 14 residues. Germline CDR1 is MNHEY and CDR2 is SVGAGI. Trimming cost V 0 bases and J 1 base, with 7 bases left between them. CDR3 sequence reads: CASSYSTLSYEQYF. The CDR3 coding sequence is TGTGCCAGCAGTTACTCGACTCTTTCCTACGAGCAGTACTTC.

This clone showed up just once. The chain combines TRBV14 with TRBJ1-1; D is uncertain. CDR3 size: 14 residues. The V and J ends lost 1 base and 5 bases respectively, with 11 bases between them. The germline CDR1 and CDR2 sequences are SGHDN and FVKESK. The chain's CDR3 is CASSQGWAGTEAFF. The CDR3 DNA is TGTGCCAGCAGCCAAGGGTGGGCGGGTACTGAAGCTTTCTTT.

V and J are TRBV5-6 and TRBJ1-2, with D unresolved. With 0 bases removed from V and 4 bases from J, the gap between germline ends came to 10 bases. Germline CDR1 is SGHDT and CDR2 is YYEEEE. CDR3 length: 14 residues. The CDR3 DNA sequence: TGTGCCAGCAGCTTGGCCCAACAGACCTATGGCTACACCTTC. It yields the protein CASSLAQQTYGYTF.